What follows are 28 T cell receptor beta chains derived from one specimen sequenced in a study of blood T cells in healthy people across ages. Next came a second PCR, run for about 7 to 11 cycles, which used a sample-barcoded 5' primer along with a J-beta primer mix. TCRdb itself ran the 5' RACE reads through MiXCR, one entry per CDR3 protein. In the table there are roughly 800,000 distinct CDR3 sequences, roughly 64% of which are singletons. The specimen was blood. These receptors were obtained from a man aged 25-45 years in good health.

V gene TRBV27 combines with J gene TRBJ2-1; either TRBD1 or TRBD2 may fit D (5 bases each). Judging by the DNA end, TRBJ2-7 fits better; the J call may be wrong. Germline V CDR1 and CDR2: MNHEY, SMNVEV (reference sequence). The length of the CDR3 is 15 residues. In DNA, the CDR3 is TGTGCCAGCAGCCCCGTTGGGGGTTCCTACAATGAGCAGTACTTC. It translates to CASSPVGGSYNEQYF.

The genes are TRBV4-3 and TRBJ2-4; D gene ambiguous. The DNA end is more similar to TRBJ2-5, so the J call may be wrong. This CDR3 contains 15 residues. Germline values: CDR1 LGHNA, CDR2 YSLEER. The CDR3 sequence: CASSQDSARWETQYF. The CDR3, as DNA: TGCGCCAGCAGCCAAGATTCGGCTCGCTGGGAGACCCAGTACTTC.

This clonotype was seen only once. The chain has TRBV20-1 and TRBJ2-5, with D possibly TRBD2 on 5 matching bases. The J call may be wrong; the DNA end is better matched by TRBJ2-7. The CDR3 has 13 amino acids. Per germline, CDR1 DFQATT and CDR2 SNEGSKA (reference sequence). As DNA, the CDR3 is TGCAGTGCAAAAACGGGGATAACCTACGAGCAGTACTTC. Protein: CSAKTGITYEQYF.

The V and J genes are TRBV6-4 and TRBJ2-4, with TRBD1 identical over 9 bases. The CDR3 length is 17 residues. Germline V CDR1 and CDR2: MRHNA, SNTAGT. After removal of 4 bases from V and 0 bases from J, the junction contained 7 bases not matched to a gene. CDR3 residues: CASSAPGTGLAKNIQYF. For the CDR3, the DNA is TGTGCCAGCAGTGCCCCCGGGACAGGGCTAGCCAAAAACATTCAGTACTTC.

V usage is TRBV2 and J usage is TRBJ2-1; tentative D call: TRBD1 (5 bases). Trimming took 5 bases from V and 8 from J, leaving 16 bases between them. CDR1 is SNHLY, CDR2 FYNNEI, per germline. CDR3 size: 14 residues. The CDR3 DNA reads as TGTGCCAGCAGTATCCGAAGGGGTAACCATGAGCAGTTCTTC. It yields the protein CASSIRRGNHEQFF.

The chain links TRBV6-6 to TRBJ2-3; tentatively, D is TRBD2 (5 bases). Per germline, CDR1 MNHNY and CDR2 SVGAGI (reference sequence). Trimming shortened V by 6 bases and J by 6 bases, and 19 bases separated the two germline ends. The CDR3 has 15 residues. CDR3 nucleotide sequence: TGTGCCAGCAGCTACCTACGCGAGGGTTTGGATACGCAGTATTTT. This sequence encodes CASSYLREGLDTQYF.

This clonotype was counted between two and nine times. The J gene is TRBJ2-1, the V gene TRBV7-2; 10 bases match TRBD2. CDR1 is SGHTA and CDR2 is FQGNSA in the germline V gene. The V and J ends lost 5 bases and 3 bases, in that order; junction bases with no gene match: 4. The CDR3 extends over 15 amino acids. The CDR3 coding sequence is TGTGCCAGCAGCCTTAGCGGGGGGAACTACAATGAGCAGTTCTTC. It codes for CASSLSGGNYNEQFF.

The sample holds a few counts of this clonotype. V gene TRBV7-2 combines with J gene TRBJ2-3; 11 positions agree with TRBD1. The CDR3 is 16 residues long. The V and J ends lost 1 base and 4 bases, in that order; junction bases with no gene match: 4. Germline V gives CDR1 SGHTA, CDR2 FQGNSA. CDR3 nucleotides: TGTGCCAGCAGCTTAGATGGGACAGGGGGGGCAGATACGCAGTATTTT. Translating it yields CASSLDGTGGADTQYF. The full variable domain, its missing parts supplied by reference TRBV7-2 and TRBJ2-3, is GAGVSQSPSNKVTEKGKDVELRCDPISGHTALYWYRQSLGQGLEFLIYFQGNSAPDKSGLPSDRFSAERTGGSVSTLTIQRTQQEDSAVYLCASSLDGTGGADTQYFGPGTRLTVL.

The chain carries TRBV20-1 and TRBJ2-7, with D tentatively TRBD1 (6 bases). CDR1 and CDR2 (germline): DFQATT, SNEGSKA (reference sequence). The CDR3 loop spans 14 amino acids. V shed 5 bases and J shed 2 bases, with 16 bases lying between them. CDR3 amino acids: CSADRLIGPYEQYF. In DNA, the CDR3 is TGCAGTGCTGACAGGTTAATTGGTCCCTACGAGCAGTACTTC.

The V and J genes are TRBV6-1 and TRBJ2-3; 8 bases are shared with TRBD2. Germline CDR1 and CDR2: MNHNS and SASEGT. The CDR3 covers 17 residues. Unmatched junction bases numbered 8, after V lost 1 base and J lost 2 bases. The CDR3 protein is CASSEVISGELTDTQYF. Here the CDR3 DNA reads TGTGCCAGCAGTGAAGTTATTAGCGGGGAACTCACAGATACGCAGTATTTT.

The gene calls are TRBV6-6 and TRBJ2-3; 10 bases agree with TRBD1. The CDR3 spans 15 residues. Germline V gene lookup returns CDR1 MNHNY and CDR2 SVGAGI (reference sequence). The V gene end was trimmed by 6 bases and the J gene end by 1 base; junction bases not matched to a gene: 4. The CDR3 is CASRKTGGGTDTQYF. The CDR3 DNA reads as TGTGCCAGCAGAAAGACAGGGGGCGGCACAGATACGCAGTATTTT.

This sequence joins TRBV4-1 and TRBJ2-4, with 8 bases lining up with TRBD1. The J call is in doubt because the DNA end fits TRBJ2-7 better. This CDR3 has 14 amino acids. Germline lookup yields CDR1 MGHRA and CDR2 YSYEKL. The CDR3: CASSQGRGLYEQYF. The CDR3 DNA sequence: TGCGCCAGCAGCCAAGGCAGGGGGCTTTACGAGCAGTACTTC.

V usage is TRBV6-6 and J usage is TRBJ2-5; no firm D call. V lost 2 bases and J lost 5, with 6 bases in between. CDR1 is MNHNY, CDR2 SVGAGI, per germline (reference sequence). This CDR3 comprises 12 residues. Written as DNA, the CDR3 is TGTGCCAGCAGTTACGTAGTCGAGACCCAGTACTTC. This sequence encodes CASSYVVETQYF.

On this clonotype itself: At one end the junction does not follow the germline gene, possibly because of a read error. The V call is TRBV30, the J call TRBJ2-5; D might be TRBD2 (5 bases). CDR1 and CDR2 (germline): GTSNPN, SVGIG (reference sequence). The CDR3 extends over 11 amino acids. CDR3 nucleotides: TGTGCCGGGAGTGTTCAAGAGACCCAGTACTTC. Its translation is CAGSVQETQYF. The variable domain in full, completed from reference TRBV30 and TRBJ2-5, reads SQTIHQWPATLVQPVGSPLSLECTVEGTSNPNLYWYRQAAGRGLQLLFYSVGIGQISSEVPQNLSASRPQDRQFILSSKKLLLSDSGFYLCAGSVQETQYFGPGTRLLVL.

The gene calls are TRBV29-1 and TRBJ2-1; TRBD2 agrees at 10 bases. Trimming took 3 bases from V and 0 from J; bases not matched to a gene: 8. CDR3 length: 17 residues. Germline V lookup: CDR1 SQVTM, CDR2 ANQGSEA. The CDR3 DNA follows: TGCAGCGTTGATAAGGGCGGACTAGCGGCCTCCTACAATGAGCAGTTCTTC. This encodes CSVDKGGLAASYNEQFF.

The genes are TRBV6-6 and TRBJ1-1, with 7 positions matching TRBD1. J was trimmed by 6 bases and V by 7 bases; bases with no gene match: 11. Germline-derived CDR1 and CDR2 are MNHNY and SVGAGI (reference sequence). The CDR3 length is 14 residues. The CDR3 is CASIQDREWSEAFF. The CDR3, as DNA: TGTGCCAGCATCCAAGACAGGGAATGGTCTGAAGCTTTCTTT.

A single count supports this clonotype. The CDR3: CASSDSCSREDTDTQYF. CDR3 DNA sequence: TGTGCCAGCAGTGACTCGTGCAGCCGGGAAGACACAGATACGCAGTATTTT. The V and J genes are TRBV6-4 and TRBJ2-3; a weak D match, TRBD2 (5 bases). The CDR3 covers 17 residues. V lost 0 bases and J 2 bases, leaving 15 bases between the germline ends. Germline values: CDR1 MRHNA, CDR2 SNTAGT.

This chain uses TRBV7-2 with TRBJ2-7, with TRBD2 matching over 7 bases. The CDR3 has 13 residues. Germline CDR1 reads SGHTA; CDR2 reads FQGNSA. With 4 bases clipped from V and 4 bases from J, the junction kept 4 bases outside the gene matches. CDR3 nucleotides: TGTGCCAGCAGCTGGGGGGGAGCTTACGAGCAGTACTTC. As protein: CASSWGGAYEQYF.

The rearrangement uses TRBV28 and TRBJ2-1; D is uncertain. V was cut by 4 bases and J by 9 bases, with 7 bases left in between. CDR3 length: 11 amino acids. Germline CDR1 MDHEN, CDR2 SYDVKM. The DNA for the CDR3 is TGTGCCAGCAGTTACGTGGGTGAGCAGTTCTTC. Translated, it gives CASSYVGEQFF.

The rearrangement uses TRBV21-1 and TRBJ2-7; the table gives TRBD2 as D, unverified against the DNA. TRBV21-1 is a pseudogene segment. This CDR3 region has 19 residues. In DNA, the CDR3 is TGTGCCAGCAGCAAAGCGCGTCCCCCTAGGAGCGGGACCTCCTACGAGCAGTACTTC. Its translation is CASSKARPPRSGTSYEQYF.

CDR3 residues: CAISEGGTRSDTQYF. CDR3 in DNA: TGTGCCATCAGTGAGGGGGGAACAAGATCGGATACGCAGTATTTT. V is TRBV10-3 and J is TRBJ2-3; D might be TRBD1 or TRBD2, each matching 5 bases. CDR1 and CDR2 from the germline V gene are ENHRY and SYGVKD. Trimming took off 2 bases at V and 6 bases at J, with 15 bases between the two ends. The CDR3 has 15 residues.

This chain joins TRBV5-6 and TRBJ1-6, with D perhaps matching TRBD1 (6 bases). Trimming removed 4 bases at V and 8 bases at J, with 13 bases between. The CDR3 is made up of 14 amino acids. Germline values: CDR1 SGHDT, CDR2 YYEEEE. The CDR3 coding sequence is TGTGCCAGCAGCCCGGACAGAGATCATTCACCCCTCCACTTT. As protein: CASSPDRDHSPLHF.

This chain links TRBV6-1 with TRBJ2-7; D might be TRBD1 or TRBD2, each matching 5 bases. Looked up from germline, CDR1 is MNHNS and CDR2 is SASEGT. V shed 2 bases and J shed 0 bases, with 11 bases lying between them. The CDR3 is 15 amino acids. The CDR3 here is CASSERWGSSYEQYF. The CDR3 nucleotides are TGTGCCAGCAGTGAAAGGTGGGGGAGCTCCTACGAGCAGTACTTC.

About this clonotype itself: One base away lies a much larger clone, so this may be a sequencing read error. The chain combines TRBV6-2 or TRBV6-3 with TRBJ2-6; D is uncertain. V gave up 5 bases and J gave up 0 bases, with 14 bases separating them. Germline V lookup: CDR1 MNHEY, CDR2 SVGEGT. The CDR3 sequence is 17 residues long. Written as DNA, the CDR3 is TGTGCCAGCAGTGCAGGTCTCGCCTCCTCTGGGGCCAACGTCCTGACTTTC. Protein product: CASSAGLASSGANVLTF.

This clonotype has just a few counts. The rearrangement links TRBV15 to TRBJ2-1, with no clear D. This CDR3 comprises 14 residues. In germline, CDR1 is LNHNV, CDR2 YYDKDF (reference sequence). V was shortened by 2 bases and J by 4 bases, with 9 bases between the two germline ends. CDR3: CATSRSDIYNEQFF. The DNA of the CDR3 is TGTGCCACCAGCAGATCAGACATATACAATGAGCAGTTCTTC.

This clonotype appeared a few times. The chain links TRBV11-2 to TRBJ1-1; possible D gene TRBD1, 5 bases. The V gene lost 4 bases and the J gene lost 4 bases, with 19 bases spanning the gap. The length of the CDR3 is 16 residues. CDR1 and CDR2 from the germline V gene are SGHAT and FQNNGV. CDR3 amino acids: CASSSHWRGRSTEAFF. The CDR3 DNA reads as TGTGCCAGCAGCTCCCATTGGAGGGGCAGGAGCACTGAAGCTTTCTTT.

This clonotype was detected a few times. A much larger clone differs by one base, so this may be a read error. The chain recombines TRBV5-1 with TRBJ2-5; 11 bases are shared with TRBD2. Germline CDR1 is SGHRS and CDR2 is YFSETQ. The ends lost 2 bases at V and 11 bases at J; junction bases unmatched: 14. The CDR3 has 16 residues. CDR3 region: CASSFLTSGVSNEQYF. CDR3 DNA: TGCGCCAGCAGCTTTTTGACTAGCGGGGTGTCCAATGAGCAGTACTTC.

The rearrangement links TRBV20-1 to TRBJ2-1; D remains ambiguous. Trimming shortened V by 0 bases and J by 7 bases, and 7 bases separated the two germline ends. This CDR3 region has 12 residues. CDR1 DFQATT and CDR2 SNEGSKA come from the germline V gene (reference sequence). CDR3 residues: CSARDLWNEQFF. The CDR3 DNA reads TGCAGTGCTAGAGATCTGTGGAATGAGCAGTTCTTC.